One sample yielded the 19 T cell receptor beta chains listed below, sequenced in a study of blood T cell repertoires in COVID-19. Repertoires were generated with immunoSEQ multiplex PCR, while TCRdb's copy carries only in-frame clones and drops some. The data show about 170,000 clones, 65% to 85% seen once. Sequenced sample: peripheral blood. The receptors here all came from a woman between 70 and 85 years old who had recovered from COVID-19.

The gene calls are TRBV6-1 and TRBJ1-1, with a possible D match to TRBD1 (5 bases). Trimming removed 1 base from V and 6 bases from J, with 12 bases in between. CDR3 length: 14 residues. Germline CDR1 MNHNS, CDR2 SASEGT. The CDR3 DNA reads TGTGCCAGCAGTGAAGGTCGGGGGAGGGCTGAAGCTTTCTTT. Its protein product is CASSEGRGRAEAFF.

The chain uses TRBV4-1 and TRBJ2-7; perhaps TRBD1 as D (5 bases). V was clipped by 3 bases and J by 9 bases, with 18 bases between them. Per the germline V gene, CDR1 is MGHRA and CDR2 is YSYEKL. The CDR3 loop spans 14 amino acids. Here the CDR3 reads CASSQSGSWSGQYF. The DNA of the CDR3 is TGCGCCAGCAGCCAGTCAGGGTCATGGTCTGGGCAGTACTTC.

The genes are TRBV5-1 and TRBJ2-5, with 7 bases lining up with TRBD2. Germline V gene data show CDR1 as SGHRS and CDR2 as YFSETQ. The CDR3 is made up of 16 amino acids. The V and J ends lost 0 bases and 4 bases, in that order; junction bases with no gene match: 9. CDR3 nucleotides: TGCGCCAGCAGCTTGGGGGACGGGACTACGGTAGAGACCCAGTACTTC. Translated, it gives CASSLGDGTTVETQYF.

The chain is built from TRBV4-3 and TRBJ2-3; 7 bases map to TRBD1. The CDR3 totals 15 residues. After removal of 4 bases from V and 2 bases from J, the junction contained 6 bases not matched to a gene. In germline, CDR1 is LGHNA, CDR2 YSLEER. In DNA, the CDR3 is TGCGCCAGCAGCCCCGGACAGGCAAACACAGATACGCAGTATTTT. Its translation is CASSPGQANTDTQYF.

This clone was detected once. V usage is TRBV29-1 and J usage is TRBJ1-1, with D possibly matching TRBD1 (6 bases). V shed 7 bases and J shed 1 base, with 13 bases lying between them. CDR3 size: 13 residues. The germline CDR1 and CDR2 sequences are SQVTM and ANQGSEA. The CDR3 region is CSAHGGANTEAFF. The CDR3 region has the DNA TGCAGCGCCCATGGGGGGGCGAACACTGAAGCTTTCTTT.

The gene calls are TRBV19 and TRBJ1-1; D is unresolved. CDR1 is LNHDA, CDR2 SQIVND, per germline (reference sequence). This CDR3 has 14 residues. V lost 0 bases and J lost 5, with 10 bases in between. The CDR3 sequence: CASSIDRGRTEAFF. CDR3 nucleotides: TGTGCCAGTAGTATAGATCGGGGTCGGACTGAAGCTTTCTTT.

The table lists this clone with a count of one. The CDR3 DNA is TGTGCCAGCAGTGAAGCCCCCGGGGACAGGGGGCGACAGGGCTATGGCTACACCTTC. It codes for CASSEAPGDRGRQGYGYTF. This sequence joins TRBV2 and TRBJ1-2, with TRBD1 identical over 12 bases. The CDR3 has 19 amino acids. Germline trimming cut 0 bases from V and 4 bases from J; bases unmatched to any gene: 12. Germline V gives CDR1 SNHLY, CDR2 FYNNEI.

The CDR3 coding sequence is TGTGCCATCAGAGGAGCGGGAGGTGAGTCCTACGAGCAGTACTTC. Residues: CAIRGAGGESYEQYF. This chain connects TRBV10-3 to TRBJ2-7, with 9 bases matching TRBD2. Germline CDR1 ENHRY, CDR2 SYGVKD. The CDR3 runs 15 residues. V trimming: 6 bases; J trimming: 1 base; junction bases outside the gene matches: 7.

The chain links TRBV30 to TRBJ2-3; D uncertain. The V and J ends lost 4 bases and 6 bases respectively, with 8 bases between them. Germline V lookup: CDR1 GTSNPN, CDR2 SVGIG (reference sequence). This CDR3 is built from 11 residues. This CDR3 reads CAWTPRDTQYF. The CDR3 DNA reads TGTGCCTGGACCCCTAGGGATACGCAGTATTTT.

The chain has TRBV9 and TRBJ2-7, with 7 bases aligning to TRBD2. V lost 2 bases and J lost 3; bases outside the gene matches: 8. The CDR3 is made up of 15 amino acids. The germline CDR1 and CDR2 sequences are SGDLS and YYNGEE. The CDR3 DNA reads as TGTGCCAGCAGCGTCGCCGGGACTACCAGCTACGAGCAGTACTTC. It codes for CASSVAGTTSYEQYF. The full variable domain, completed using reference TRBV9 and TRBJ2-7, is DSGVTQTPKHLITATGQRVTLRCSPRSGDLSVYWYQQSLDQGLQFLIQYYNGEERAKGNILERFSAQQFPDLHSELNLSSLELGDSALYFCASSVAGTTSYEQYFGPGTRLTVT.

This chain connects TRBV9 to TRBJ1-3; D is possibly TRBD1 (5 bases). With 0 bases removed from V and 0 bases from J, the gap between germline ends came to 10 bases. Germline V CDR1 and CDR2: SGDLS, YYNGEE. This CDR3 comprises 16 residues. CDR3 DNA sequence: TGTGCCAGCAGCGTAGGGCAGGGTTTCTCTGGAAACACCATATATTTT. Protein sequence: CASSVGQGFSGNTIYF.

The rearrangement links TRBV19 to TRBJ1-1; no definite D call. The CDR3 runs 14 residues. V lost 7 bases, J lost 0 bases, and 12 bases lay in between. Germline lookup yields CDR1 LNHDA and CDR2 SQIVND (reference sequence). CDR3 in amino acids: CASTRGGMNTEAFF. CDR3 in DNA: TGTGCCAGTACCCGTGGCGGAATGAACACTGAAGCTTTCTTT.

The gene calls are TRBV19 and TRBJ2-7; D is ambiguous. This CDR3 is built from 11 residues. Trimming shortened V by 5 bases and J by 5 bases, and 7 bases separated the two germline ends. Germline V gene sequence: CDR1 LNHDA, CDR2 SQIVND (reference sequence). The CDR3 coding sequence is TGTGCCAGTAGTGTCTCAGACGAGCAGTACTTC. Translating gives CASSVSDEQYF.

The V and J genes are TRBV29-1 and TRBJ1-2, with D possibly matching TRBD1 (5 bases). The CDR3 contains 15 residues. Trimming left V 6 bases short and J 4 bases short, with 21 bases between. Germline lookup yields CDR1 SQVTM and CDR2 ANQGSEA. CDR3 in DNA: TGCAGCGTCCCGGGACTTCCCCTATCCGGCTATGGCTACACCTTC. It translates to CSVPGLPLSGYGYTF.

In this sample, this clone turned up a few times. The chain combines TRBV4-2 with TRBJ2-1; TRBD1 agrees at 7 bases. The CDR3 sequence is 17 residues long. The V gene's germline CDR1 is LGHNA and CDR2 YNFKEQ. V lost 1 base and J lost 0; bases outside the gene matches: 6. As DNA, the CDR3 is TGTGCCAGCAGCCAAGCGGACAGGCTGTCCTCCTACAATGAGCAGTTCTTC. Encoded protein: CASSQADRLSSYNEQFF.

This clone has only one observation. The rearrangement uses TRBV2 and TRBJ1-4; the match to TRBD1 covers 10 bases. Germline CDR1 is SNHLY and CDR2 is FYNNEI. V shed 4 bases and J 6 bases; nucleotides not matched to a gene: 2. The CDR3 is made up of 14 amino acids. The CDR3 spells CASSGGQGYEKLFF. CDR3 sequence (DNA): TGTGCCAGCAGTGGGGGACAGGGGTATGAAAAACTGTTTTTT.

The gene calls are TRBV18 and TRBJ1-6; 11 bases are a match to TRBD1. The junction had 4 bases not matched to a gene; V was cut back by 5 bases and J by 10 bases. CDR3 length: 14 residues. Germline V CDR1 and CDR2: KGHSH, LQKENI. The CDR3 reads CASSGDRGGSPLHF. For the CDR3, the DNA is TGTGCCAGCTCAGGGGACAGGGGGGGCTCACCCCTCCACTTT. The whole variable domain, filled in from reference TRBV18 and TRBJ1-6, reads NAGVMQNPRHLVRRRGQEARLRCSPMKGHSHVYWYRQLPEEGLKFMVYLQKENIIDESGMPKERFSAEFPKEGPSILRIQQVVRGDSAAYFCASSGDRGGSPLHFGNGTRLTVT.

The chain employs TRBV10-2 and TRBJ2-7; the D gene is possibly TRBD2 (7 bases). Trimming shortened V by 4 bases and J by 7 bases, and 20 bases separated the two germline ends. Germline V gene sequence: CDR1 WSHSY, CDR2 SAAADI. CDR3 length: 15 residues. The CDR3 is CASSGAGRGPEEQYF. As DNA, the CDR3 is TGCGCCAGCAGTGGGGCAGGGCGGGGGCCGGAGGAGCAGTACTTC.

V gene TRBV6-5 combines with J gene TRBJ2-3; D ambiguous. Trimming removed 0 bases from V and 5 bases from J, with 9 bases in between. The CDR3 loop spans 14 amino acids. Per the germline V gene, CDR1 is MNHEY and CDR2 is SVGAGI. CDR3: CASSYSPGLDTQYF. CDR3 DNA: TGTGCCAGCAGTTACTCGCCAGGCCTAGATACGCAGTATTTT.